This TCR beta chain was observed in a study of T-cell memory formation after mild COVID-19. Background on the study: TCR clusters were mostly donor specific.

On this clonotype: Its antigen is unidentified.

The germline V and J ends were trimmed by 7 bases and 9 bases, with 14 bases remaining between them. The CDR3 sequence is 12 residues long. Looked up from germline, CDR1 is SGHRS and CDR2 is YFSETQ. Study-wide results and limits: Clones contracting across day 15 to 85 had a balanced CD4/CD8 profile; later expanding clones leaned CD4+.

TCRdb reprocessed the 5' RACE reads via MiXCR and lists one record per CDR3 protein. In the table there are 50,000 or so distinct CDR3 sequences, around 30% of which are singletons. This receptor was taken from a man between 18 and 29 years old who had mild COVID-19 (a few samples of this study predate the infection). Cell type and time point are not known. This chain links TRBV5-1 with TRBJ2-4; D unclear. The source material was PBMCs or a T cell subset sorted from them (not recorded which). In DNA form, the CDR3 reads TGCGCCAGCTCCAATCCCCTGGGCATTCAGTACTTC. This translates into CASSNPLGIQYF.